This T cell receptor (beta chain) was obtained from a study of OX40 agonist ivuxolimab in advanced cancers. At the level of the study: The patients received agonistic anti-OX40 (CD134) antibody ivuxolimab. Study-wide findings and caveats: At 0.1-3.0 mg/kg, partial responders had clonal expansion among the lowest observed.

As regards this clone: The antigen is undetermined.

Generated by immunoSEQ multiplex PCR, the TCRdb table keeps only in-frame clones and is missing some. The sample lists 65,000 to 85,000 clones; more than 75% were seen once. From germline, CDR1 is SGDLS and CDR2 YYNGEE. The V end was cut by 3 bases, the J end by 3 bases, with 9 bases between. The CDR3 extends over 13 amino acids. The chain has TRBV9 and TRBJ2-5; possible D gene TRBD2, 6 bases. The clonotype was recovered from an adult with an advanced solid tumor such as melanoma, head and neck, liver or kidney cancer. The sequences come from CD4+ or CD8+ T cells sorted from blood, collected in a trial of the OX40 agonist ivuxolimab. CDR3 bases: TGTGCCAGCAGCGGGGGACTGAAAGAGACCCAGTACTTC. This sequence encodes CASSGGLKETQYF.